This paragraph covers one T cell receptor (beta chain) sequence. Its antigen is unknown. Per-base quality was not reported, and no clone a single base away is much larger than it. Enrolling through a virtual design, the prospective study's participants ranged in age from roughly 18 to 95 years and lived across 20 to 25 United States geographic areas. To assign participants to cohorts, the prospective study relied on clinical history that participants themselves reported in a screening survey and a study questionnaire. ImmuneRACE Cohort 3 recovered participants were defined by two consecutive negative NP/OP PCR tests, healthcare professional clearance, or symptom resolution. In the prospective study, whole blood, serum and a nasopharyngeal or oropharyngeal swab were collected from each participant by mobile phlebotomists. Prospective study participants could optionally give additional blood draws and questionnaires over a 2-month period. Prospective study blood samples were shipped either frozen or at room temperature before DNA extraction.

TCRbeta CDR3 regions were amplified from genomic DNA by means of the immunoSEQ Assay, a bias-controlled multiplex PCR. In the authors' own workflow: The number of nucleated cells in each sample was estimated from the amplification of reference gene primers within the assay. To quantify the absolute abundance of each unique TCRbeta CDR3 rearrangement, sequence reads were collapsed and filtered. For each sample, productive Simpson clonality was calculated as the square root of Simpson's diversity index over productive rearrangements. In TCRdb, the immuneACCESS table is reduced to in-frame sequences with V and J assigned. These tables do not hold every clone; where another copy was compared, an unresolved V gene accounts for under half, and the others remain unexplained. D and trimming come from the DNA, and the V and J calls and clone size come from that table. The sample includes about 200,000 clones, with 70% to 90% observed a single time. The ten largest clonotypes hold roughly 8.8% of the sample.

The V end loses 7 bases and the J end loses 0 bases, and a stretch of 10 bases separates them. Including the terminal cysteine and phenylalanine, the CDR3 comprises 14 residues. Just the 42-base CDR3 DNA is kept, in frame starting at base 1. CDR1 LNHDA and CDR2 SQIVND were looked up in the germline V gene (reference sequence). The sample is drawn from a study of blood T cell repertoires in COVID-19 (dated by TCRdb to between 2020 and 2021). The study in broad terms: Collaborator samples came from the United States, Italy and Spain and covered acute and convalescent phases of COVID-19. Subjects who had been exposed to COVID-19, were actively infected with it, or had recovered from it provided the deeply sampled blood TCRbeta repertoires that made up the dataset. The prospective study material was composed of cDNA or gDNA derived from T cells, B-cell-depleted T cells, or PBMCs. HLA class I and class II types, where available, came from metadata supplied by the sample provider rather than from assay-based typing. Sample metadata almost always included a de-identified subject ID, COVID-19 status, age in years and sex. The repertoires were made available in a free public database intended to serve as a resource for research on the immune response to SARS-CoV-2. The samples were drawn from the first 160 participants of the ongoing ImmuneRACE study and from 950 to 1,500 subjects provided by 6 global collaborators.

Overall results and qualifications from the work: How much clinical and demographic metadata was included differed by source and by participant, and the metadata was provided uncurated.

The sequenced material came from PBMCs or T cells enriched from blood (not recorded which). The origin of this receptor is a woman younger than 30 who had recovered from COVID-19. Recombination joined TRBV19 with TRBJ1-5, with no confident D gene call. The nucleotide sequence is TGTGCCAGTACCTCCCTGTATAGCAATCAGCCCCAGCATTTT. Translation gives CASTSLYSNQPQHF.